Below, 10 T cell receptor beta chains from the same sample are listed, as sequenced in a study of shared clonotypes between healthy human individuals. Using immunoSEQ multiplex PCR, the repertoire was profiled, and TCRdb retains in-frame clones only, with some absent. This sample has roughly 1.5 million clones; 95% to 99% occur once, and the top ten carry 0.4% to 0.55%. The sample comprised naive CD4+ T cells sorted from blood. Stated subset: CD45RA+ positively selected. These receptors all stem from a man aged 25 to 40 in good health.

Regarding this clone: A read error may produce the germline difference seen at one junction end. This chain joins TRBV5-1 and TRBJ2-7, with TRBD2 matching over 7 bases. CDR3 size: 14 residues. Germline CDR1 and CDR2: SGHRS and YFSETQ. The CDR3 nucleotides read TGCGCCAGCAGCGGGGGGGACTACTCCCACGAGCAGTACTTC. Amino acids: CASSGGDYSHEQYF. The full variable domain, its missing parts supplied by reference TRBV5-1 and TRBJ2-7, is KAGVTQTPRYLIKTRGQQVTLSCSPISGHRSVSWYQQTPGQGLQFLFEYFSETQRNKGNFPGRFSGRQFSNSRSEMNVSTLELGDSALYLCASSGGDYSHEQYFGPGTRLTVT.

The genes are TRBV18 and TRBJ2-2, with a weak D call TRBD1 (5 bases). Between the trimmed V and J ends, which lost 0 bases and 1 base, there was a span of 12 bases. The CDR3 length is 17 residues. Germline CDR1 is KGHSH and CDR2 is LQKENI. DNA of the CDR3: TGTGCCAGCTCACCACCGCCAGGGCGAATGAACACCGGGGAGCTGTTTTTT. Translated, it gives CASSPPPGRMNTGELFF.

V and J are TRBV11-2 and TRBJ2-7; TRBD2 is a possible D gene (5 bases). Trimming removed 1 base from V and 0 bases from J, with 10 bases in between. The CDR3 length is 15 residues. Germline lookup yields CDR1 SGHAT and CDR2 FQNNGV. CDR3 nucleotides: TGTGCCAGCAGCTTAGTTTCGGGGTTCTCCTACGAGCAGTACTTC. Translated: CASSLVSGFSYEQYF. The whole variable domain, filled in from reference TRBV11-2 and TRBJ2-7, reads EAGVAQSPRYKIIEKRQSVAFWCNPISGHATLYWYQQILGQGPKLLIQFQNNGVVDDSQLPKDRFSAERLKGVDSTLKIQPAKLEDSAVYLCASSLVSGFSYEQYFGPGTRLTVT.

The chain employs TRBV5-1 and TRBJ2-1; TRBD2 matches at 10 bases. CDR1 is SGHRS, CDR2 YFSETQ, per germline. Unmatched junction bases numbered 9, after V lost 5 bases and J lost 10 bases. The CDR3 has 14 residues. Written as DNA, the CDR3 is TGCGCCAGCAGATCAGGACTAGCGGAGTGGGAGCAGTTCTTC. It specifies CASRSGLAEWEQFF. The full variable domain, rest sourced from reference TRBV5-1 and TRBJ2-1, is KAGVTQTPRYLIKTRGQQVTLSCSPISGHRSVSWYQQTPGQGLQFLFEYFSETQRNKGNFPGRFSGRQFSNSRSEMNVSTLELGDSALYLCASRSGLAEWEQFFGPGTRLTVL.

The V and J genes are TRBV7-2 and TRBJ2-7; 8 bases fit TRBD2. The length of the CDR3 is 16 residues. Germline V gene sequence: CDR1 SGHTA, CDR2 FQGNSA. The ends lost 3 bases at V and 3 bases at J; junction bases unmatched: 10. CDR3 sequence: CASSFTGGRRYYEQYF. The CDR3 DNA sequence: TGTGCCAGCAGCTTCACGGGGGGGAGGAGGTACTACGAGCAGTACTTC.

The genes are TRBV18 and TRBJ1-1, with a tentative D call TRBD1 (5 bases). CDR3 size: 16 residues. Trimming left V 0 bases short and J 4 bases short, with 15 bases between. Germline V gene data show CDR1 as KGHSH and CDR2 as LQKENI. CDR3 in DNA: TGTGCCAGCTCACCACCGAGTAGGGGTTTGGGCACTGAAGCTTTCTTT. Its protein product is CASSPPSRGLGTEAFF.

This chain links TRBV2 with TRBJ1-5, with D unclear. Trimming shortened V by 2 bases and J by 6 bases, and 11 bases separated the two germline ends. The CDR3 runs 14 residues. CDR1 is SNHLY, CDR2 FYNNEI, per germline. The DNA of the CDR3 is TGTGCCAGCAGTGAAATTGGGGAGAGTCAGCCCCAGCATTTT. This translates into CASSEIGESQPQHF.

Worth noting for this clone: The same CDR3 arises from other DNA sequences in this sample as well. CDR3 amino acids: CASSYGGELFF. CDR3 nucleotides: TGTGCCAGCAGTTACGGCGGGGAGCTGTTTTTT. This chain uses TRBV6-6 with TRBJ2-2; D not resolved. The germline V and J ends were trimmed by 2 bases and 7 bases, with 2 bases remaining between them. Germline assignment: CDR1 MNHNY and CDR2 SVGAGI (reference sequence). This CDR3 contains 11 residues.

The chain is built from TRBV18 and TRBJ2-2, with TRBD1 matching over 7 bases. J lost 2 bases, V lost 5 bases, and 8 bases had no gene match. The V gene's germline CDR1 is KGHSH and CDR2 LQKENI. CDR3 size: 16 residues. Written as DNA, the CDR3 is TGTGCCAGCTCAATAAGAACAGGGGTCAACACCGGGGAGCTGTTTTTT. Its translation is CASSIRTGVNTGELFF.

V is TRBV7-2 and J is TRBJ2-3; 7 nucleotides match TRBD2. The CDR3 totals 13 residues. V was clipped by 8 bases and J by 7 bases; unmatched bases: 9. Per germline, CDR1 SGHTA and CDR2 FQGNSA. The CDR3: CASGAGVKHTQYF. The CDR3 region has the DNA TGTGCCAGCGGGGCGGGAGTCAAACATACGCAGTATTTT.